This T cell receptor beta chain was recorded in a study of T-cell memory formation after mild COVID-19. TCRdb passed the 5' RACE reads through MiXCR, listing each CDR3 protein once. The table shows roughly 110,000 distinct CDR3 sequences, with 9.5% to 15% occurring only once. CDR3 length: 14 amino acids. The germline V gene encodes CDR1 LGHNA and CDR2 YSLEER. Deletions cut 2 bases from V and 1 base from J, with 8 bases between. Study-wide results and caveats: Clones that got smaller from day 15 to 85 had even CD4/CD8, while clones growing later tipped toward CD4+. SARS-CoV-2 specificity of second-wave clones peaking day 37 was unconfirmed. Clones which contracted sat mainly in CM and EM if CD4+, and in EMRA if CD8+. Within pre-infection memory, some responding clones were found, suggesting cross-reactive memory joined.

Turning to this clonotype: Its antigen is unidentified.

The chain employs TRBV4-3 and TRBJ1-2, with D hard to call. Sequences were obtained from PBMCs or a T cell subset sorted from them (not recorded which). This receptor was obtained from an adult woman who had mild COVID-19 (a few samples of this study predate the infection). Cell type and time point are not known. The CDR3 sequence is CASSQPTFNYGYTF. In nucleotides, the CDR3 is TGCGCCAGCAGCCAACCCACATTTAACTATGGCTACACCTTC.